The clone carrying this T cell receptor beta chain has a count of ten or more. Its target is unknown. These patients, aged 18 to 65, had recently diagnosed hyperthyroidism lasting under 2 months. TCR beta CDR3 region amplification was performed from RNA transcripts. HTBI primers were employed in a first-round RT-PCR of the TCR CDR3. Each CDR3 protein is one row after TCRdb ran MiXCR on the multiplex PCR reads. The sample has 400,000 to 550,000 distinct CDR3 sequences, about an eighth seen once; the top ten hold around 17%. This record belongs to a study of T cells in Graves' hyperthyroidism and ophthalmopathy. General study points: The blood repertoire included most of the expanded thyroid clonotypes above 0.001. Ophthalmopathy was predicted by the model a median of roughly 6.7 months ahead of onset.

Germline trimming cut 4 bases from V and 5 bases from J; bases unmatched to any gene: 9. The CDR3 totals 15 residues. The rearrangement joins TRBV12-3 or TRBV12-4 to TRBJ1-1; 8 positions agree with TRBD1. The source is a woman younger than 30 with Graves' hyperthyroidism. Sequencing input: blood. CDR3 loop: CASSSPGTGRTEAFF. CDR3 DNA sequence: TGTGCCAGCAGTTCCCCCGGGACAGGAAGAACTGAAGCTTTCTTT.